This TCR beta chain emerged from a study of blood T cell repertoires in COVID-19. TCRdb's table, derived via immunoSEQ multiplex PCR, lists solely in-frame clones and lacks some. The table lists under 200,000 clones, nearly 90% of them singletons, with approximately 21% in the top ten. Looked up from germline, CDR1 is SGHKS and CDR2 is YYEKEE (reference sequence). V shed 3 bases and J shed 6 bases, with 19 bases lying between them. This CDR3 is built from 15 residues. This rearrangement joins TRBV5-5 to TRBJ2-7; a possible D gene is TRBD2 (5 bases). Sequencing was performed on peripheral blood. The clonotype was recovered from a man between 60 and 75 years old with active or convalescent COVID-19. CDR3 nucleotides: TGTGCCAGCAGCTCCCGGGGTAGTGCTGCGATCGAGCAGTACTTC. Translating gives CASSSRGSAAIEQYF.